The 14 T cell receptor beta chains listed next were all sequenced from one sample in a study of blood T cell repertoires in COVID-19. Only in-frame clones appear in the TCRdb table, and some are missing; sequencing was by immunoSEQ multiplex PCR. The sample shows over 300,000 clones, 75% to 90% of them seen only once. The specimen was PBMCs or T cells enriched from blood (not recorded which). The receptors originated from a woman between 35 and 50 years old who had recovered from COVID-19.

This clone was counted once. The V and J genes are TRBV18 and TRBJ2-1; 11 positions agree with TRBD1. With 3 bases clipped from V and 7 bases from J, the junction kept 8 bases outside the gene matches. The CDR3 sequence is 16 residues long. In germline, CDR1 is KGHSH, CDR2 LQKENI. As DNA, the CDR3 is TGTGCCAGCTCACCTCCAGGACAGGGGGCAGGGAATGAGCAGTTCTTC. Encoded protein: CASSPPGQGAGNEQFF.

The chain has TRBV25-1 and TRBJ1-3; D is unclear. The V gene's germline CDR1 is MGHDK and CDR2 SYGVNS. V was trimmed by 7 bases and J by 0 bases, leaving 7 bases between them. This CDR3 is 13 amino acids long. CDR3 residues: CASIQNSGNTIYF. For the CDR3, the DNA is TGTGCCAGCATACAAAACTCTGGAAACACCATATATTTT. Using reference TRBV25-1 and TRBJ1-3 for the parts outside the CDR3, the full variable domain is EADIYQTPRYLVIGTGKKITLECSQTMGHDKMYWYQQDPGMELHLIHYSYGVNSTEKGDLSSESTVSRIRTEHFPLTLESARPSHTSQYLCASIQNSGNTIYFGEGSWLTVV.

The chain links TRBV27 to TRBJ1-5; 8 bases map to TRBD1. After removal of 4 bases from V and 1 base from J, the junction contained 9 bases not matched to a gene. This CDR3 is built from 17 residues. From germline, CDR1 is MNHEY and CDR2 SMNVEV (reference sequence). The CDR3 sequence: CASSSGSGTGSNQPQHF. CDR3 DNA: TGTGCCAGCAGTTCAGGGTCCGGGACAGGCAGCAATCAGCCCCAGCATTTT.

The V gene is TRBV28, the J gene TRBJ1-6, with 7 bases aligning to TRBD1. Germline V gene data show CDR1 as MDHEN and CDR2 as SYDVKM. V shed 10 bases, J shed 7 bases, and the junction held 10 bases outside the gene matches. This CDR3 contains 14 residues. Here the CDR3 DNA reads TGTGCCACCCGACTTGACAGGGAGAATTCACCCCTCCACTTT. Translated, it gives CATRLDRENSPLHF.

The rearrangement links TRBV19 to TRBJ2-1, with 8 bases identical to TRBD2. The CDR3 has 14 amino acids. The ends lost 3 bases at V and 8 bases at J; junction bases unmatched: 6. CDR1 and CDR2 from the germline V gene are LNHDA and SQIVND (reference sequence). CDR3 nucleotides: TGTGCCAGTAGTATCGGGACTAGGGGAGATGAGCAGTTCTTC. It yields the protein CASSIGTRGDEQFF.

V is TRBV29-1 and J is TRBJ1-4, with 10 nucleotides matching TRBD1. The germline gives CDR1 SQVTM, CDR2 ANQGSEA. The ends lost 7 bases at V and 7 bases at J; junction bases unmatched: 12. The CDR3 length is 15 residues. CDR3 residues: CSAMLPTGGGEKLFF. The CDR3 nucleotides read TGCAGCGCAATGTTACCGACAGGGGGCGGTGAAAAACTGTTTTTT.

The chain uses TRBV16 and TRBJ1-1; D is ambiguous. Trimming pared 0 bases from V and 3 bases from J, leaving 8 bases between. The germline V gene encodes CDR1 KGHSY and CDR2 FQNENV. The CDR3 has 14 residues. The CDR3 region is CASSQSSRYTEAFF. CDR3 nucleotide sequence: TGTGCCAGCAGCCAATCGTCGCGTTACACTGAAGCTTTCTTT.

This chain connects TRBV9 to TRBJ1-2; 8 bases agree with TRBD1. The germline CDR1 and CDR2 sequences are SGDLS and YYNGEE. CDR3 size: 15 residues. V gave up 3 bases and J gave up 1 base; unmatched junction bases: 5. CDR3 sequence reads: CASSEVDRGNYGYTF. CDR3 sequence (DNA): TGTGCCAGCAGCGAGGTAGACAGGGGTAACTATGGCTACACCTTC.

V gene TRBV5-1 combines with J gene TRBJ1-1, with D tentatively TRBD1 (5 bases). The CDR3 length is 14 residues. Germline loops: CDR1 SGHRS, CDR2 YFSETQ. The ends were cut back, 0 bases at V and 3 bases at J, with 9 bases in the middle. CDR3 sequence reads: CASSLVRGDTEAFF. The CDR3 DNA follows: TGCGCCAGCAGCTTGGTAAGGGGCGACACTGAAGCTTTCTTT.

The genes are TRBV9 and TRBJ1-4; TRBD1 might be the D (5 bases). Per germline, CDR1 SGDLS and CDR2 YYNGEE. The germline V and J ends were trimmed by 4 bases and 0 bases, with 10 bases remaining between them. The CDR3 contains 15 residues. In nucleotides, the CDR3 is TGTGCCAGCAGCCTGACGGGGGCAACTAATGAAAAACTGTTTTTT. Amino acid sequence: CASSLTGATNEKLFF.

This chain's CDR3 is CASSEYRGGEQYF. The CDR3 nucleotides are TGTGCCAGCAGTGAATACAGGGGAGGAGAGCAGTACTTC. The chain links TRBV2 to TRBJ2-7, with D possibly matching TRBD1 (7 bases). The V end lost 2 bases, the J end lost 7 bases, and 12 bases lay between the germline ends. The CDR3 has 13 residues. Germline V lookup: CDR1 SNHLY, CDR2 FYNNEI.

This sequence joins TRBV7-6 and TRBJ2-1, with 9 positions matching TRBD2. V was pared by 5 bases and J by 8 bases, with 7 bases of the junction left unmatched. This CDR3 has 14 amino acids. Germline CDR1 SGHVS, CDR2 FNYEAQ. For the CDR3, the DNA is TGTGCCAGCAGCCTCAACGAGCGGGGGGATGAGCAGTTCTTC. Its protein is CASSLNERGDEQFF. Using reference TRBV7-6 and TRBJ2-1 for the parts outside the CDR3, the full variable domain is GAGVSQSPRYKVTKRGQDVALRCDPISGHVSLYWYRQALGQGPEFLTYFNYEAQQDKSGLPNDRFSAERPEGSISTLTIQRTEQRDSAMYRCASSLNERGDEQFFGPGTRLTVL.

This rearrangement joins TRBV5-1 to TRBJ2-7; the D gene is possibly TRBD1 (6 bases). The CDR3 length is 12 residues. V gave up 4 bases and J gave up 5 bases, with 10 bases separating them. Per germline, CDR1 SGHRS and CDR2 YFSETQ. CDR3 coding DNA: TGCGCCAGCAGCATACAGGGCCACGAGCAGTACTTC. Protein: CASSIQGHEQYF.

This clone is a singleton in its sample. The chain couples TRBV30 to TRBJ2-1; 9 nucleotides agree with TRBD2. Germline values: CDR1 GTSNPN, CDR2 SVGIG (reference sequence). The CDR3 is 14 residues long. This CDR3 is CTRTEAGGYNEQFF. For the CDR3, the DNA is TGTACCCGGACGGAAGCGGGAGGATACAATGAGCAGTTCTTC.